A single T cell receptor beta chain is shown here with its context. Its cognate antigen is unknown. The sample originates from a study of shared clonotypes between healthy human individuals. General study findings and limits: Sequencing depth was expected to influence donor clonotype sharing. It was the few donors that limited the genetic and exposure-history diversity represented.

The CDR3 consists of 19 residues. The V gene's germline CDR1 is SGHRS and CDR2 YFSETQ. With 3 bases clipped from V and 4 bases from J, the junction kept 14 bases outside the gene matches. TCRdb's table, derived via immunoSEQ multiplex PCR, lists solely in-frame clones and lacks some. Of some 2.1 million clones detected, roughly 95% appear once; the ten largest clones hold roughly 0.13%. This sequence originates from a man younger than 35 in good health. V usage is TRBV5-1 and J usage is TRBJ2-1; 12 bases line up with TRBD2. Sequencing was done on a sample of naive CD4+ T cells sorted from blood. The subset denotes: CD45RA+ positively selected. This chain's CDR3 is CASSSRLPGLAGSYNEQFF. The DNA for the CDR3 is TGCGCCAGCAGCTCCAGACTACCCGGACTAGCGGGGTCTTACAATGAGCAGTTCTTC.